Presented here are 25 T cell receptor beta chains from one specimen sequenced in a study of T cell responses to AZD1222 COVID-19 vaccine. Only in-frame clones appear in the TCRdb table, and some are missing; sequencing was by immunoSEQ multiplex PCR. Of around 140,000 clones in the sample, over 90% were seen once. The sequencing here drew on peripheral blood, taken on day 0 of AZD1222 vaccination. These receptor sequences come from an adult in good health.

The genes are TRBV28 and TRBJ2-7, with TRBD1 identical over 7 bases. J was trimmed by 6 bases and V by 8 bases; bases with no gene match: 13. CDR1 MDHEN and CDR2 SYDVKM come from the germline V gene. The CDR3 contains 14 residues. Here the CDR3 DNA reads TGTGCCAGCTACACTCCAGGGGGAAAAGTCGAGCAGTACTTC. It is translated as CASYTPGGKVEQYF.

CDR3 protein: CATHKGTRSYGYTF. In DNA form, the CDR3 reads TGTGCCACCCACAAAGGGACTCGAAGTTATGGCTACACCTTC. This chain uses TRBV11-2 with TRBJ1-2; D possibly corresponds to TRBD1 (5 bases). V shed 10 bases and J shed 5 bases, with 20 bases lying between them. From germline, CDR1 is SGHAT and CDR2 FQNNGV. The length of the CDR3 is 14 residues.

J is TRBJ2-1 and V is TRBV14, with a weak D call TRBD1 (6 bases). Looked up from germline, CDR1 is SGHDN and CDR2 is FVKESK. The CDR3 length is 15 residues. Between the trimmed V and J ends, which lost 1 base and 1 base, there was a span of 8 bases. CDR3 in amino acids: CASSQAQGSYNEQFF. In nucleotides, the CDR3 is TGTGCCAGCAGCCAAGCACAGGGATCCTACAATGAGCAGTTCTTC.

V gene TRBV9 combines with J gene TRBJ2-7; the D is unclear. V was pared by 2 bases and J by 3 bases, with 15 bases between. The CDR3 spans 15 residues. Germline lookup yields CDR1 SGDLS and CDR2 YYNGEE. The CDR3 nucleotides are TGTGCCAGCAGCGTGACGGCTAGTGGTAACTACGAGCAGTACTTC. Amino acid sequence: CASSVTASGNYEQYF. The full variable domain, rest sourced from reference TRBV9 and TRBJ2-7, is DSGVTQTPKHLITATGQRVTLRCSPRSGDLSVYWYQQSLDQGLQFLIQYYNGEERAKGNILERFSAQQFPDLHSELNLSSLELGDSALYFCASSVTASGNYEQYFGPGTRLTVT.

This sequence joins TRBV7-9 and TRBJ2-2, with D possibly TRBD1 on 6 matching bases. This CDR3 contains 16 residues. Trimming shortened V by 5 bases and J by 8 bases, and 21 bases separated the two germline ends. The germline V gene encodes CDR1 SEHNR and CDR2 FQNEAQ (reference sequence). The CDR3: CASSRDRITKRGELFF. The DNA of the CDR3 is TGTGCCAGCAGCCGAGACAGGATTACTAAGAGGGGGGAGCTGTTTTTT.

The chain is built from TRBV5-1 and TRBJ1-1; D is unresolved. The CDR3 runs 13 residues. V was clipped by 0 bases and J by 2 bases, with 5 bases between them. Germline V lookup: CDR1 SGHRS, CDR2 YFSETQ. CDR3 sequence (DNA): TGCGCCAGCAGCTTGGAAACTAACACTGAAGCTTTCTTT. This translates into CASSLETNTEAFF. Using reference TRBV5-1 and TRBJ1-1 for the parts outside the CDR3, the full variable domain is KAGVTQTPRYLIKTRGQQVTLSCSPISGHRSVSWYQQTPGQGLQFLFEYFSETQRNKGNFPGRFSGRQFSNSRSEMNVSTLELGDSALYLCASSLETNTEAFFGQGTRLTVV.

The chain has TRBV7-2 and TRBJ2-7; 7 bases line up with TRBD1. CDR3 size: 13 residues. V lost 5 bases and J lost 3; bases outside the gene matches: 4. Germline lookup yields CDR1 SGHTA and CDR2 FQGNSA. CDR3 protein: CASSTGVRYEQYF. The CDR3, as DNA: TGTGCCAGCAGCACAGGGGTCCGCTACGAGCAGTACTTC.

V usage is TRBV3-1 (or the pseudogene TRBV3-2) and J usage is TRBJ1-1; TRBD1 might be the D (6 bases). V lost 0 bases and J 11 bases, leaving 19 bases between the germline ends. The CDR3 length is 15 residues. CDR1 is LGHDT and CDR2 is YNNKEL in the germline V gene (reference sequence). CDR3 in amino acids: CASSQENRVARGAFF. CDR3 DNA: TGTGCCAGCAGCCAAGAAAACAGGGTTGCTAGGGGGGCTTTCTTT.

This chain uses TRBV5-1 with TRBJ2-7; 8 nucleotides align to TRBD2. V lost 6 bases and J lost 0; bases outside the gene matches: 5. CDR1 and CDR2 (germline): SGHRS, YFSETQ. The CDR3 covers 14 residues. CDR3 bases: TGCGCCAGCACCCCGGGGGGGGACTCCTACGAGCAGTACTTC. This codes for CASTPGGDSYEQYF.

The chain joins TRBV30 to TRBJ1-6, with TRBD1 identical over 7 bases. CDR1 is GTSNPN and CDR2 is SVGIG in the germline V gene (reference sequence). There are 19 residues in the CDR3. V gave up 3 bases and J gave up 7 bases; unmatched junction bases: 21. The CDR3 region has the DNA TGTGCCTGGAGAGACCAGGGGGACAGTAAGCTCGGGGAGAATTCACCCCTCCACTTT. It encodes CAWRDQGDSKLGENSPLHF. Full variable domain (remainder filled in from reference TRBV30 and TRBJ1-6): SQTIHQWPATLVQPVGSPLSLECTVEGTSNPNLYWYRQAAGRGLQLLFYSVGIGQISSEVPQNLSASRPQDRQFILSSKKLLLSDSGFYLCAWRDQGDSKLGENSPLHFGNGTRLTVT.

The chain links TRBV6-1 to TRBJ1-4; possible D gene TRBD1, 5 bases. The germline gives CDR1 MNHNS, CDR2 SASEGT. The V gene lost 1 base and the J gene lost 8 bases, with 14 bases spanning the gap. This CDR3 region has 15 residues. The CDR3 DNA reads TGTGCCAGCAGTGAAGGTGCCAGGGCGGTCGAAAAACTGTTTTTT. Its translation is CASSEGARAVEKLFF.

The rearrangement uses TRBV6-2 or TRBV6-3 and TRBJ2-7; no definite D call. The CDR3 is made up of 14 amino acids. The germline CDR1 and CDR2 sequences are MNHEY and SVGEGT. The V end was cut by 6 bases, the J end by 0 bases, with 12 bases between. CDR3 protein: CASSSATGSYEQYF. Here the CDR3 DNA reads TGTGCCAGCAGCTCCGCTACGGGCTCCTACGAGCAGTACTTC.

The gene calls are TRBV12-3 or TRBV12-4 and TRBJ2-7; D tentatively reads TRBD1 or TRBD2 (6 bases each). V gave up 3 bases and J gave up 4 bases, with 10 bases separating them. The CDR3 has 13 amino acids. CDR3 sequence (DNA): TGTGCCAGCAGTTTTGGGGGGCGGTACGAGCAGTACTTC. This encodes CASSFGGRYEQYF.

This clone appeared a few times. This chain links TRBV5-5 with TRBJ1-1, with no clear D. The V and J ends lost 1 base and 3 bases respectively, with 10 bases between them. The CDR3 is 14 residues long. Germline CDR1 reads SGHKS; CDR2 reads YYEKEE (reference sequence). The CDR3 DNA is TGTGCCAGCAGCTTGTCTGACGGATACACTGAAGCTTTCTTT. It specifies CASSLSDGYTEAFF.

This clone was observed a single time. The chain carries TRBV4-2 and TRBJ2-1; 8 nucleotides align to TRBD2. The germline CDR1 and CDR2 sequences are LGHNA and YNFKEQ. The V gene end was trimmed by 0 bases and the J gene end by 3 bases; junction bases not matched to a gene: 7. The CDR3 spans 17 residues. CDR3 nucleotides: TGTGCCAGCAGCCAAGAGGTCCTAGCGGGTAACTACAATGAGCAGTTCTTC. Its protein is CASSQEVLAGNYNEQFF.

The V and J genes are TRBV10-3 and TRBJ2-1, with 9 bases matching TRBD1. Germline V gene sequence: CDR1 ENHRY, CDR2 SYGVKD. V lost 1 base and J lost 5; bases outside the gene matches: 18. The CDR3 consists of 20 residues. The CDR3 spells CAISEFWDRARLADNNEQFF. DNA of the CDR3: TGTGCCATCAGTGAGTTCTGGGACAGGGCGAGGCTAGCGGACAACAATGAGCAGTTCTTC.

The genes are TRBV2 and TRBJ2-7; D not certain. Germline assignment: CDR1 SNHLY and CDR2 FYNNEI. The CDR3 covers 12 residues. The ends were cut back, 6 bases at V and 2 bases at J, with 8 bases in the middle. CDR3 nucleotide sequence: TGTGCCAGCAGCCCCGGAACCTACGAGCAGTACTTC. This gives the protein CASSPGTYEQYF.

This sequence joins TRBV7-9 and TRBJ1-1; no clear D gene. The CDR3 contains 17 residues. Trimming shortened V by 4 bases and J by 2 bases, and 20 bases separated the two germline ends. Per germline, CDR1 SEHNR and CDR2 FQNEAQ (reference sequence). The CDR3 DNA reads TGTGCCAGCAGCTCCCAAGCAGGTCCTGGGAGTAACACTGAAGCTTTCTTT. It is translated as CASSSQAGPGSNTEAFF.

This chain links TRBV18 with TRBJ1-3; D gene ambiguous. The CDR3 spans 14 residues. Germline loops: CDR1 KGHSH, CDR2 LQKENI. Trimming stripped 5 bases from V and 2 bases from J, with 10 bases between. In nucleotides, the CDR3 is TGTGCCAGCTCATCGGGATCAACTGGAAACACCATATATTTT. This encodes CASSSGSTGNTIYF.

The DNA of the CDR3 is TGTGCCAGCAGTTTAGGCGGCCCCATGGCTGAAGCTTTCTTT. Protein product: CASSLGGPMAEAFF. The chain is built from TRBV28 and TRBJ1-1; D is undetermined. From germline, CDR1 is MDHEN and CDR2 SYDVKM. The CDR3 loop spans 14 amino acids. V gave up 2 bases and J gave up 6 bases, with 13 bases separating them. The entire variable domain, with the rest obtained from reference TRBV28 and TRBJ1-1, is as follows: DVKVTQSSRYLVKRTGEKVFLECVQDMDHENMFWYRQDPGLGLRLIYFSYDVKMKEKGDIPEGYSVSREKKERFSLILESASTNQTSMYLCASSLGGPMAEAFFGQGTRLTVV.

The V call is TRBV7-9, the J call TRBJ2-3; TRBD2 might be the D (5 bases). Looked up from germline, CDR1 is SEHNR and CDR2 is FQNEAQ (reference sequence). The V gene lost 5 bases and the J gene lost 0 bases, with 21 bases spanning the gap. This CDR3 has 18 amino acids. This CDR3 reads CASSPKYGGIPSTDTQYF. The CDR3 DNA reads as TGTGCCAGCAGCCCAAAGTACGGAGGAATCCCTAGCACAGATACGCAGTATTTT.

The chain uses TRBV10-2 and TRBJ2-1; 9 bases are a match to TRBD2. Per germline, CDR1 WSHSY and CDR2 SAAADI. This CDR3 spans 16 amino acids. Unmatched junction bases numbered 10, after V lost 6 bases and J lost 4 bases. In nucleotides, the CDR3 is TGCGCCAGCAGGAATTTGCTAGCGGGGCTATACAATGAGCAGTTCTTC. Its translation: CASRNLLAGLYNEQFF.

The chain uses TRBV7-2 and TRBJ2-7; D is unclear. From germline, CDR1 is SGHTA and CDR2 FQGNSA. V was pared by 2 bases and J by 0 bases, with 5 bases between. The CDR3 is 13 amino acids. CDR3 DNA: TGTGCCAGCAGCTTACCTCCCTCCTACGAGCAGTACTTC. Residues: CASSLPPSYEQYF.

V gene TRBV6-5 combines with J gene TRBJ1-1; D remains ambiguous. Germline V gives CDR1 MNHEY, CDR2 SVGAGI. Trimming pared 6 bases from V and 2 bases from J, leaving 13 bases between. The CDR3 runs to 14 residues. The CDR3 DNA reads TGTGCCAGCAGGGACTATACGCAAAACACTGAAGCTTTCTTT. Translation gives CASRDYTQNTEAFF.

The CDR3 loop reads CASRAYERAGDYGYTF. The CDR3 DNA reads as TGTGCCAGCAGGGCTTATGAGAGGGCGGGGGACTATGGCTACACCTTC. This rearrangement joins TRBV6-6 to TRBJ1-2; TRBD1 is a possible D gene (5 bases). There are 16 residues in the CDR3. CDR1 is MNHNY and CDR2 is SVGAGI in the germline V gene (reference sequence). Trimming took off 6 bases at V and 3 bases at J, with 20 bases between the two ends.